The present TCR beta chain was sequenced within a study of T cell responses to AZD1222 COVID-19 vaccine. Study-level points and caveats: It was only a handful of AZD1222 recipients who were seropositive at baseline. Reportedly, close to half of spike-specific TCRs are directed against unmutated variant regions. Clonal diversity was possibly underestimated; the donors were predominantly white British and more often female. Spike-specific TCR breadth and depth went up after people got two AZD1222 doses.

Some clones are missing from TCRdb's copy, which holds only in-frame ones; the method was immunoSEQ multiplex PCR. The sample consists of some 200,000 clones, just over 90% of them appearing once. The junction had 5 bases not matched to a gene; V was cut back by 4 bases and J by 1 base. CDR3 size: 15 residues. CDR1 SGHTA and CDR2 FQGNSA come from the germline V gene. Points on this clone: The target antigen is unknown.

Source: peripheral blood, taken 28 days after the second dose of the MenACWY control vaccine. The J gene is TRBJ1-2, the V gene TRBV7-2; 8 bases map to TRBD1. The source of this sequence is an adult who received the MenACWY meningococcal vaccine as a control. Here the CDR3 reads CASSSTGVDNYGYTF. The CDR3 DNA sequence: TGTGCCAGCAGCTCGACAGGGGTGGATAACTATGGCTACACCTTC.